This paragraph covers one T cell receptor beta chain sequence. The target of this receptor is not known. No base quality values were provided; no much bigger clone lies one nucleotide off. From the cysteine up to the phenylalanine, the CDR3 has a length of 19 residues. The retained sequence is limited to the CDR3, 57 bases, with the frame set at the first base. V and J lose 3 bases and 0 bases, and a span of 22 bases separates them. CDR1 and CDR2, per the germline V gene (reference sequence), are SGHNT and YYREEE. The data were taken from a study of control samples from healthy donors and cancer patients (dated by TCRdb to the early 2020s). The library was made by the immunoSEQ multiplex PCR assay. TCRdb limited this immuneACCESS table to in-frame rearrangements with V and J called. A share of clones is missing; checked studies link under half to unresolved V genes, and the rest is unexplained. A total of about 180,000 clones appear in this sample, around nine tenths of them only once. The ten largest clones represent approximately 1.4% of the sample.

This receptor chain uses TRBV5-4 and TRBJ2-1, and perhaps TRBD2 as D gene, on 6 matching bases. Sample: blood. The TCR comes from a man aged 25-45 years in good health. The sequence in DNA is TGTGCCAGCAGCTCGGTGGTAGCGGAGACCTTTAGCTCCTACAATGAGCAGTTCTTC. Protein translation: CASSSVVAETFSSYNEQFF.